One sample yielded the 10 T cell receptor beta chains listed below, sequenced in a study of cytomegalovirus exposure and HLA in healthy donors (dated by TCRdb to the late 2010s). The library was prepared using the immunoSEQ multiplex PCR assay. The multiplex PCR relied on a mix of 60 forward primers for TCR Vbeta segments and 13 reverse primers for TCR Jbeta segments. In its TCRdb copy, this immuneACCESS table keeps in-frame sequences only and misses some clones. Where compared with another copy, unresolved V genes explain less than half of these, and the others have no known cause. In all, the sample holds roughly 120,000 clones, and about four fifths of those were seen once. Less than 15% of the sample is taken by the ten largest. Sample: PBMCs. The receptors were gathered from a woman in her fifties or sixties in good health and CMV-seropositive.

The CDR3 is CASSQAQGSYGYTF. In DNA form, the CDR3 reads TGTGCCAGCAGTCAAGCGCAGGGTTCTTATGGCTACACCTTC. V and J are TRBV13 and TRBJ1-2; TRBD1 is a possible D gene (5 bases). The CDR3 runs to 14 residues. Between the trimmed V and J ends, which lost 6 bases and 5 bases, there was a span of 16 bases. Germline V gives CDR1 PRHDT, CDR2 FYEKMQ (reference sequence).

This chain links TRBV4-1 with TRBJ2-1; the match to TRBD2 covers 9 bases. The CDR3 has 16 residues. Trimming at V came to 1 base and at J to 4 bases, leaving 5 bases not matched to a gene. Germline-derived CDR1 and CDR2 are MGHRA and YSYEKL. Here the CDR3 DNA reads TGCGCCAGCAGCCAAGGGGGCGGGGGGGATTACAATGAGCAGTTCTTC. Amino acid sequence: CASSQGGGGDYNEQFF.

V is TRBV10-3 and J is TRBJ1-2, with TRBD1 identical over 10 bases. The CDR3 spans 12 residues. Trimming cost V 6 bases and J 7 bases; bases outside gene matches: 2. Germline loops: CDR1 ENHRY, CDR2 SYGVKD. CDR3 loop: CAISWTGGGYTF. CDR3 coding DNA: TGTGCCATCAGCTGGACAGGGGGTGGCTACACCTTC.

The chain is built from TRBV28 and TRBJ1-5, with no clear D. Deletions cut 8 bases from V and 7 bases from J, with 12 bases between. Germline CDR1 reads MDHEN; CDR2 reads SYDVKM. The CDR3 runs 12 residues. The CDR3 DNA is TGTGCCAGCTACATCCCCGGGCAGCCCCAGCATTTT. Protein sequence: CASYIPGQPQHF. The whole variable domain, filled in from reference TRBV28 and TRBJ1-5, reads DVKVTQSSRYLVKRTGEKVFLECVQDMDHENMFWYRQDPGLGLRLIYFSYDVKMKEKGDIPEGYSVSREKKERFSLILESASTNQTSMYLCASYIPGQPQHFGDGTRLSIL.

As DNA, the CDR3 is TGTGCCAGCAGTGGGACAGGGCAAGAGACCCAGTACTTC. Its translation is CASSGTGQETQYF. The chain carries TRBV2 and TRBJ2-5; 8 bases agree with TRBD1. Germline trimming cut 4 bases from V and 2 bases from J; bases unmatched to any gene: 0. Per the germline V gene, CDR1 is SNHLY and CDR2 is FYNNEI. CDR3 length: 13 residues.

The chain joins TRBV19 to TRBJ2-3; 7 nucleotides line up with TRBD1. CDR3 length: 16 residues. Losses at the gene ends were 11 bases for V and 4 bases for J; bases not matched to a gene: 18. Germline CDR1 and CDR2: LNHDA and SQIVND (reference sequence). The CDR3 region is CASTRTKTTGADTQYF. CDR3 nucleotide sequence: TGTGCCTCTACACGGACGAAAACAACAGGGGCAGATACGCAGTATTTT.

The CDR3 spells CASSNYGQSNQPQHF. In DNA, the CDR3 is TGTGCCAGTAGTAACTACGGACAGAGCAATCAGCCCCAGCATTTT. The chain carries TRBV19 and TRBJ1-5, with D possibly being TRBD1 (6 bases). The length of the CDR3 is 15 residues. Between the trimmed V and J ends, which lost 4 bases and 1 base, there was a span of 11 bases. Germline-derived CDR1 and CDR2 are LNHDA and SQIVND (reference sequence).

The chain links TRBV5-1 to TRBJ1-2; 7 nucleotides line up with TRBD1. CDR1 and CDR2 (germline): SGHRS, YFSETQ. The CDR3 spans 14 residues. Trimming removed 1 base from V and 10 bases from J; junction bases left unmatched: 10. CDR3 residues: CASSLPRAGGVYTF. The CDR3 coding sequence is TGCGCCAGCAGCTTGCCCCGGGCAGGGGGAGTCTACACCTTC. The complete variable domain, with remaining parts taken from reference TRBV5-1 and TRBJ1-2, reads KAGVTQTPRYLIKTRGQQVTLSCSPISGHRSVSWYQQTPGQGLQFLFEYFSETQRNKGNFPGRFSGRQFSNSRSEMNVSTLELGDSALYLCASSLPRAGGVYTFGSGTRLTVV.

This clone was detected a few times. The chain couples TRBV29-1 to TRBJ2-1, with 8 bases aligning to TRBD1. Per the germline V gene, CDR1 is SQVTM and CDR2 is ANQGSEA. J lost 7 bases, V lost 4 bases, and 9 bases had no gene match. There are 14 residues in the CDR3. CDR3 in DNA: TGCAGCGTTGTCCCGGGACAGGAGCCGAATGAGCAGTTCTTC. Its translation: CSVVPGQEPNEQFF.

This chain links TRBV6-1 with TRBJ1-2, with 7 bases identical to TRBD1. Germline V lookup: CDR1 MNHNS, CDR2 SASEGT. J lost 1 base, V lost 6 bases, and 8 bases had no gene match. The CDR3 runs 15 residues. The CDR3: CASRRDSPFNYGYTF. CDR3 coding DNA: TGTGCCAGCAGGCGGGACAGCCCTTTTAACTATGGCTACACCTTC.